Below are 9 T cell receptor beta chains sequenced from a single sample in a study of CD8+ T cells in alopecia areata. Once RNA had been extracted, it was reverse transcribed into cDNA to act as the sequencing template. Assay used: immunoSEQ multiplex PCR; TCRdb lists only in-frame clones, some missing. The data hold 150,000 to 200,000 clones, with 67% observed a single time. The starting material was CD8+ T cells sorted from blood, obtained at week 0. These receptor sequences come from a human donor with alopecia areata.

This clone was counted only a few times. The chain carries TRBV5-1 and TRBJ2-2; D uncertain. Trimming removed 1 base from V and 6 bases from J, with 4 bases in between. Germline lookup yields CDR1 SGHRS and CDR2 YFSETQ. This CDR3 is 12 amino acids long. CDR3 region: CASSLMSGELFF. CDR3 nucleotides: TGCGCCAGCAGCTTGATGTCCGGGGAGCTGTTTTTT. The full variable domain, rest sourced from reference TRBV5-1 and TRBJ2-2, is KAGVTQTPRYLIKTRGQQVTLSCSPISGHRSVSWYQQTPGQGLQFLFEYFSETQRNKGNFPGRFSGRQFSNSRSEMNVSTLELGDSALYLCASSLMSGELFFGEGSRLTVL.

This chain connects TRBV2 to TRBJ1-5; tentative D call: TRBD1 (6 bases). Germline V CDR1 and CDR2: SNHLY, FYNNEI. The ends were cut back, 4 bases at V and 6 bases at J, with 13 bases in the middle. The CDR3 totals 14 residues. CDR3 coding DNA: TGTGCCAGCAGTGGGACAGTTGGGAGTCAGCCCCAGCATTTT. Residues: CASSGTVGSQPQHF.

The CDR3 region has the DNA TGCGCCAGCACTTCAGGGAAGGGTAGCAATCAGCCCCAGCATTTT. Translation: CASTSGKGSNQPQHF. The V and J genes are TRBV23-1 and TRBJ1-5, with TRBD1 as a possible D gene (5 bases). TRBV23-1 qualifies as an ORF whose function is uncertain. CDR3 length: 15 residues. Trimming took off 7 bases at V and 0 bases at J, with 13 bases between the two ends.

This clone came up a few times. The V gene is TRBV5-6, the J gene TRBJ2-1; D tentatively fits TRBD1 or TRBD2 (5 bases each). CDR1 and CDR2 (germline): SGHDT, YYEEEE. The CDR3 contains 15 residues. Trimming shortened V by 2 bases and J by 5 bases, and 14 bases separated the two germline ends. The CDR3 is CASSLTGTGNNEQFF. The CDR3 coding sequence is TGTGCCAGCAGCTTAACCGGGACGGGAAACAATGAGCAGTTCTTC.

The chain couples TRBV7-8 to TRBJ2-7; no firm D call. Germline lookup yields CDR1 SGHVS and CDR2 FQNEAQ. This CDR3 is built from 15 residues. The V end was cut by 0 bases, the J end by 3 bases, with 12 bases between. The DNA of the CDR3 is TGTGCCAGCAGCTTAGCACGGACCTCGAACTACGAGCAGTACTTC. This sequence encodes CASSLARTSNYEQYF. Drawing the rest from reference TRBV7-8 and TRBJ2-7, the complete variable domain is GAGVSQSPRYKVAKRGQDVALRCDPISGHVSLFWYQQALGQGPEFLTYFQNEAQLDKSGLPSDRFFAERPEGSVSTLKIQRTQQEDSAVYLCASSLARTSNYEQYFGPGTRLTVT.

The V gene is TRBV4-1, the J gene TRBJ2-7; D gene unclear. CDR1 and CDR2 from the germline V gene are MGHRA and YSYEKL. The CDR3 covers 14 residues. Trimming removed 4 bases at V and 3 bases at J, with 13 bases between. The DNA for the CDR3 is TGCGCCAGCAGCCCCCGTGGGAACAGCTACGAGCAGTACTTC. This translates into CASSPRGNSYEQYF.

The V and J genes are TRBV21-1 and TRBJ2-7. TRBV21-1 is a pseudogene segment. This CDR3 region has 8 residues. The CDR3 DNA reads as TGTGCTAGGGACGAGCAGTACTTC. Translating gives CARDEQYF.

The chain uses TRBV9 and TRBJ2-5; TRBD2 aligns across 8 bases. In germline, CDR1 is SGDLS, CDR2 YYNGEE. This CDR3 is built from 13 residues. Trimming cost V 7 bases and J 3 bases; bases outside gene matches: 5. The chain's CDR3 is CASRPAGEETQYF. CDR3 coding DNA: TGTGCCAGCCGGCCAGCGGGGGAAGAGACCCAGTACTTC.

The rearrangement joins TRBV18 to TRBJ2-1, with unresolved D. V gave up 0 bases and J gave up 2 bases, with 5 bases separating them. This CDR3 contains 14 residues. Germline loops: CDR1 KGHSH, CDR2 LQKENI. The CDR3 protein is CASSPPQAYNEQFF. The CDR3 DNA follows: TGTGCCAGCTCACCACCCCAGGCCTACAATGAGCAGTTCTTC. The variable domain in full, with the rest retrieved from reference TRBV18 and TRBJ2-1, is NAGVMQNPRHLVRRRGQEARLRCSPMKGHSHVYWYRQLPEEGLKFMVYLQKENIIDESGMPKERFSAEFPKEGPSILRIQQVVRGDSAAYFCASSPPQAYNEQFFGPGTRLTVL.